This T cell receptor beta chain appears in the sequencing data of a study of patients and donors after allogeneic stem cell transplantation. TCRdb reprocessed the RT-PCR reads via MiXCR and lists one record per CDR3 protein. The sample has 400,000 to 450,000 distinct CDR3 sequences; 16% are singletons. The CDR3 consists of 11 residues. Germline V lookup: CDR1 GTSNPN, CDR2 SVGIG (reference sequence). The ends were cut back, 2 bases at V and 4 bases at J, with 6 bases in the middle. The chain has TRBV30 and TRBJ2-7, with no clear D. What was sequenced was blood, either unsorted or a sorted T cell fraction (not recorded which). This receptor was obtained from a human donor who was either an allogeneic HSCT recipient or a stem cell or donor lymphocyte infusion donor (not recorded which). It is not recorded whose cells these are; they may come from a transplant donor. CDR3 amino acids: CAWSLGYEQYF. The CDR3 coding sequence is TGTGCCTGGAGTCTCGGGTACGAGCAGTACTTC. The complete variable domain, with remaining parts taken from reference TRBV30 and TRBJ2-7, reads SQTIHQWPATLVQPVGSPLSLECTVEGTSNPNLYWYRQAAGRGLQLLFYSVGIGQISSEVPQNLSASRPQDRQFILSSKKLLLSDSGFYLCAWSLGYEQYFGPGTRLTVT.